This T cell receptor beta chain was profiled in a study of OX40 agonist ivuxolimab in advanced cancers. In the study overall: An agonistic human IgG2 monoclonal antibody against OX40 (CD134) was given. Study results and limitations: Low normalized T-cell clonal expansion was also seen in some nonresponders.

A remark on this clone: The antigen is undetermined.

This table comes from immunoSEQ multiplex PCR, and its TCRdb copy is limited to in-frame clones, with some not included. Here the sample spans about 55,000 clones, approximately 84% being singletons. Germline V lookup: CDR1 SEHNR, CDR2 FQNEAQ (reference sequence). The CDR3 sequence is 12 residues long. Trimming took off 4 bases at V and 10 bases at J, with 11 bases between the two ends. The receptor was isolated from an adult with an advanced solid tumor such as melanoma, head and neck, liver or kidney cancer. The chain employs TRBV7-9 and TRBJ2-1; D not resolved. This material consisted of CD4+ or CD8+ T cells sorted from blood, taken in a trial of the OX40 agonist ivuxolimab. The CDR3 DNA is TGTGCCAGCAGCTCCCTCTCTGCGGAGCAGTTCTTC. Protein sequence: CASSSLSAEQFF.